A single sample gave rise to the 25 T cell receptor beta chains below, sequenced in a study of T-cell memory formation after mild COVID-19. TCRdb analysed the 5' RACE reads with MiXCR anew, one entry per CDR3 protein. The table includes about 470,000 distinct CDR3 sequences, around 27% detected once. The sample consisted of PBMCs or a T cell subset sorted from them (not recorded which). The receptors originated from an adult woman who had mild COVID-19 (a few samples of this study predate the infection). Cell type and time point are not known.

This clonotype appeared a few times. This chain links TRBV12-3 or TRBV12-4 with TRBJ2-6, with D possibly TRBD2 on 5 matching bases. Trimming took off 3 bases at V and 2 bases at J, with 8 bases between the two ends. There are 15 residues in the CDR3. In DNA form, the CDR3 reads TGTGCCAGCAGTTTCGGGGAACCTGGGGCCAACGTCCTGACTTTC. It yields the protein CASSFGEPGANVLTF.

This clonotype has more than one count but fewer than ten. The chain joins TRBV7-2 to TRBJ2-2; D is possibly TRBD1 (6 bases). CDR1 SGHTA and CDR2 FQGNSA come from the germline V gene. This CDR3 is 13 amino acids long. Deletions cut 6 bases from V and 7 bases from J, with 12 bases between. The CDR3 loop reads CASRFNRDGELFF. In nucleotides, the CDR3 is TGTGCCAGCAGATTTAACAGGGACGGGGAGCTGTTTTTT.

This clonotype has only a few counts. The rearrangement uses TRBV7-6 and TRBJ2-5; D not certain. CDR1 and CDR2 from the germline V gene are SGHVS and FNYEAQ. The ends were cut back, 1 base at V and 5 bases at J, with 8 bases in the middle. The CDR3 spans 13 residues. The DNA for the CDR3 is TGTGCCAGCAGCTTAGTAGAGCTGGAGACCCAGTACTTC. Its protein is CASSLVELETQYF. Drawing the rest from reference TRBV7-6 and TRBJ2-5, the complete variable domain is GAGVSQSPRYKVTKRGQDVALRCDPISGHVSLYWYRQALGQGPEFLTYFNYEAQQDKSGLPNDRFSAERPEGSISTLTIQRTEQRDSAMYRCASSLVELETQYFGPGTRLLVL.

This clonotype was detected a few times. The rearrangement links TRBV5-5 to TRBJ2-3; 12 bases fit TRBD2. V shed 4 bases, J shed 6 bases, and the junction held 6 bases outside the gene matches. Germline V gives CDR1 SGHKS, CDR2 YYEKEE (reference sequence). This CDR3 spans 15 amino acids. This CDR3 reads CASSPRLAGDDTQYF. CDR3 bases: TGTGCCAGCAGCCCAAGACTAGCGGGGGACGATACGCAGTATTTT.

J is TRBJ2-7 and V is TRBV7-2; D remains unclear. The CDR3 runs 13 residues. The V and J ends lost 4 bases and 4 bases respectively, with 11 bases between them. Germline V gives CDR1 SGHTA, CDR2 FQGNSA. The CDR3 reads CASSSRPTYEQYF. CDR3 sequence (DNA): TGTGCCAGCAGCTCCCGCCCTACGTACGAGCAGTACTTC.

Ten or more counts support this clonotype. The rearrangement links TRBV12-3 or TRBV12-4 to TRBJ2-1; 8 bases map to TRBD2. This CDR3 region has 15 residues. Germline trimming cut 5 bases from V and 3 bases from J; bases unmatched to any gene: 6. In DNA, the CDR3 is TGTGCCAGCAGTCAACTAGCGGATGACTACAATGAGCAGTTCTTC. Protein product: CASSQLADDYNEQFF.

The chain employs TRBV5-1 and TRBJ2-2; no definite D call. Germline CDR1 and CDR2: SGHRS and YFSETQ. V was cut by 3 bases and J by 5 bases, with 11 bases left in between. The CDR3 runs 14 residues. The CDR3 DNA reads TGCGCCAGCAGCTCTGGTGAGAGTACCGGGGAGCTGTTTTTT. Protein product: CASSSGESTGELFF.

V usage is TRBV21-1 and J usage is TRBJ1-1. TRBV21-1 is assigned pseudogene status. The CDR3 spans 19 residues. The CDR3 here is CASSKRGGGLRGMNTEAFF. Written as DNA, the CDR3 is TGTGCCAGCAGCAAAAGAGGTGGAGGACTGAGAGGAATGAACACTGAAGCTTTCTTT.

The chain links TRBV24-1 to TRBJ1-2; D not resolved. Trimming took off 3 bases at V and 5 bases at J, with 12 bases between the two ends. This CDR3 spans 14 amino acids. Germline V lookup: CDR1 KGHDR, CDR2 SFDVKD. CDR3 amino acids: CATSDTQSGYGYTF. DNA for the CDR3: TGTGCCACCAGTGATACTCAATCAGGTTATGGCTACACCTTC.

The rearrangement joins TRBV7-2 to TRBJ2-3, with 9 bases that match TRBD2. Germline V gene sequence: CDR1 SGHTA, CDR2 FQGNSA. This CDR3 spans 17 amino acids. With 1 base clipped from V and 11 bases from J, the junction kept 16 bases outside the gene matches. CDR3 residues: CASSLEPFAGGPGKQYF. The CDR3 region has the DNA TGTGCCAGCAGCTTAGAGCCCTTTGCGGGAGGGCCCGGCAAGCAGTATTTT.

V is TRBV6-4 and J is TRBJ2-1; 8 nucleotides agree with TRBD2. This CDR3 is built from 16 residues. V lost 0 bases and J lost 9; bases outside the gene matches: 10. Germline-derived CDR1 and CDR2 are MRHNA and SNTAGT. CDR3 sequence reads: CASSDSGTSHISEQFF. The CDR3 DNA reads TGTGCCAGCAGTGACTCTGGGACTAGTCATATAAGTGAGCAGTTCTTC.

The chain carries TRBV24-1 and TRBJ1-2; D gene ambiguous. The germline V and J ends were trimmed by 2 bases and 2 bases, with 11 bases remaining between them. Germline values: CDR1 KGHDR, CDR2 SFDVKD. CDR3 length equals 15 residues. CDR3 coding DNA: TGTGCCACCAGTGATTCAGGCGTCGGGAACTATGGCTACACCTTC. It encodes CATSDSGVGNYGYTF.

V gene TRBV19 combines with J gene TRBJ2-5, with D perhaps TRBD1 (6 bases). Trimming removed 2 bases from V and 8 bases from J, with 18 bases in between. The CDR3 is made up of 15 amino acids. CDR1 LNHDA and CDR2 SQIVND come from the germline V gene (reference sequence). The CDR3 loop reads CASSIRDTTGSTQYF. The CDR3 nucleotides are TGTGCCAGTAGTATAAGGGACACTACGGGATCAACCCAGTACTTC.

Only a few counts were recorded for this clonotype. V usage is TRBV7-6 and J usage is TRBJ2-1; perhaps TRBD1 as D (6 bases). This CDR3 spans 15 amino acids. V lost 0 bases, J lost 16 bases, and 22 bases lay in between. Germline values: CDR1 SGHVS, CDR2 FNYEAQ. The DNA for the CDR3 is TGTGCCAGCAGCTTAGCAACAGGGATGGTACACCTAGGATTCTTC. Translating it yields CASSLATGMVHLGFF.

The chain combines TRBV7-9 with TRBJ1-1; 8 positions agree with TRBD1. With 3 bases clipped from V and 11 bases from J, the junction kept 2 bases outside the gene matches. The germline gives CDR1 SEHNR, CDR2 FQNEAQ (reference sequence). The CDR3 is made up of 11 amino acids. CDR3 region: CASSLTGVAFF. DNA for the CDR3: TGTGCCAGCAGCTTGACAGGGGTGGCTTTCTTT.

This clonotype has a handful of counts. The chain uses TRBV7-9 and TRBJ2-1; TRBD1 or TRBD2 may be the D gene (5 bases each). Germline assignment: CDR1 SEHNR and CDR2 FQNEAQ (reference sequence). This CDR3 is built from 14 residues. Trimming pared 3 bases from V and 5 bases from J, leaving 11 bases between. CDR3 in amino acids: CASSFPGTDNEQFF. Here the CDR3 DNA reads TGTGCCAGCAGCTTCCCGGGGACCGACAATGAGCAGTTCTTC. The full variable domain, with the rest looked up from reference TRBV7-9 and TRBJ2-1, is DTGVSQNPRHKITKRGQNVTFRCDPISEHNRLYWYRQTLGQGPEFLTYFQNEAQLEKSRLLSDRFSAERPKGSFSTLEIQRTEQGDSAMYLCASSFPGTDNEQFFGPGTRLTVL.

A few counts support this clonotype. This sequence joins TRBV30 and TRBJ1-1, with unresolved D. The length of the CDR3 is 15 residues. The germline V and J ends were trimmed by 0 bases and 1 base, with 12 bases remaining between them. Germline V gene sequence: CDR1 GTSNPN, CDR2 SVGIG (reference sequence). The CDR3 bases are TGTGCCTGGAGTGTGGGCCAGCCCAAGAACACTGAAGCTTTCTTT. Its translation: CAWSVGQPKNTEAFF.

This sequence joins TRBV6-5 and TRBJ2-6; D remains ambiguous. The CDR3 has 20 residues. Germline lookup yields CDR1 MNHEY and CDR2 SVGAGI. V dropped 4 bases and J dropped 0 bases, with 22 bases sitting between them. The CDR3 DNA sequence: TGTGCCAGCAGTTTCCGTAGGCGGACGGTGCTTCTCTCTGGGGCCAACGTCCTGACTTTC. It yields the protein CASSFRRRTVLLSGANVLTF.

The rearrangement links TRBV19 to TRBJ2-2; D not certain. Germline V gives CDR1 LNHDA, CDR2 SQIVND (reference sequence). The CDR3 spans 12 residues. Deletions cut 4 bases from V and 12 bases from J, with 12 bases between. CDR3 nucleotide sequence: TGTGCCAGTAGTAGACGGGCGGTTAAGCTGTTTTTT. The encoded protein is CASSRRAVKLFF.

J is TRBJ2-2 and V is TRBV4-1, with D tentatively TRBD1 (6 bases). Germline V gene sequence: CDR1 MGHRA, CDR2 YSYEKL. The V and J ends lost 5 bases and 5 bases respectively, with 27 bases between them. The CDR3 has 19 amino acids. The CDR3 DNA is TGCGCCAGCAGCTCGGAGGAACAGGGCACCCTCATGGGGACCGGGGAGCTGTTTTTT. Protein sequence: CASSSEEQGTLMGTGELFF.

This clonotype was observed a few times. The chain couples TRBV5-1 to TRBJ2-7; no reliable D call. The CDR3 totals 16 residues. Germline loops: CDR1 SGHRS, CDR2 YFSETQ. V lost 4 bases, J lost 5 bases, and 22 bases lay in between. The CDR3 here is CASSLGPRNQVHEQYF. As DNA, the CDR3 is TGCGCCAGCAGCCTCGGGCCTCGCAACCAGGTCCACGAGCAGTACTTC. Variable domain in full (rest from reference TRBV5-1 and TRBJ2-7): KAGVTQTPRYLIKTRGQQVTLSCSPISGHRSVSWYQQTPGQGLQFLFEYFSETQRNKGNFPGRFSGRQFSNSRSEMNVSTLELGDSALYLCASSLGPRNQVHEQYFGPGTRLTVT.

This sequence joins TRBV12-3 or TRBV12-4 and TRBJ2-7; D unclear. CDR3 length equals 12 residues. V shed 9 bases and J shed 2 bases, with 11 bases lying between them. In DNA form, the CDR3 reads TGTGCCAGTGGGATCGTGACCTACGAGCAGTACTTC. This codes for CASGIVTYEQYF.

This clonotype was seen many times. The chain uses TRBV5-1 and TRBJ2-3, with TRBD2 identical over 9 bases. CDR1 is SGHRS, CDR2 YFSETQ, per germline. The CDR3 runs to 16 residues. Losses at the gene ends were 5 bases for V and 6 bases for J; bases not matched to a gene: 13. CDR3 region: CASRPSAGGAGDTQYF. In DNA, the CDR3 is TGCGCCAGCAGGCCGTCAGCGGGGGGTGCCGGGGATACGCAGTATTTT.

V and J are TRBV20-1 and TRBJ2-7; TRBD1 or TRBD2 may be the D gene (5 bases each). The CDR3 covers 15 residues. Trimming removed 0 bases at V and 0 bases at J, with 12 bases between. Germline CDR1 DFQATT, CDR2 SNEGSKA (reference sequence). In DNA form, the CDR3 reads TGCAGTGCTAGAGATGATGGGGACCCCTCCTACGAGCAGTACTTC. Protein product: CSARDDGDPSYEQYF.

There are a few counts of this clonotype. The chain has TRBV7-2 and TRBJ1-3, with D possibly matching TRBD1 (5 bases). Deletions cut 1 base from V and 4 bases from J, with 11 bases between. Looked up from germline, CDR1 is SGHTA and CDR2 is FQGNSA. This CDR3 is 15 amino acids long. CDR3: CASSLDRGSGNTIYF. The CDR3 nucleotides are TGTGCCAGCAGCTTAGACCGGGGCTCGGGAAACACCATATATTTT. Combining the CDR3 with reference TRBV7-2 and TRBJ1-3 gives the whole variable domain GAGVSQSPSNKVTEKGKDVELRCDPISGHTALYWYRQSLGQGLEFLIYFQGNSAPDKSGLPSDRFSAERTGGSVSTLTIQRTQQEDSAVYLCASSLDRGSGNTIYFGEGSWLTVV.